The clone carrying this TCR beta chain appeared a few times. Its antigen is unknown. Making use of molecular barcodes, quantitative 5'-RACE generated TCR beta libraries. TCRdb analysed the 5' RACE reads with MiXCR anew, one entry per CDR3 protein. The profile covers about 10,000 distinct CDR3 sequences, with approximately 5.9% appearing a single time and approximately 40% taken by the ten largest. CDR1 and CDR2 from the germline V gene are SGDLS and YYNGEE. V was clipped by 3 bases and J by 6 bases; unmatched bases: 8. The CDR3 spans 16 residues. The sample belongs to a study of CD8 T cells in ankylosing spondylitis. Findings of the study overall: There was a TCR beta motif, made of roughly eight highly homologous variants, that appeared characteristic of ankylosing spondylitis blood. Matched ankylosing spondylitis synovial fluid reportedly showed significant enrichment of disease-linked clones. Previous work reported some of these motif variants in the synovial fluid and blood of reactive arthritis.

This TCR came from a female donor with ankylosing spondylitis or in good health (not recorded which). Material for sequencing was blood, either unsorted or a sorted T cell fraction (not recorded which). The chain recombines TRBV9 with TRBJ2-1, with 11 nucleotides matching TRBD2. CDR3: CASSAPSGGRANEQFF. CDR3 DNA: TGTGCCAGCAGCGCTCCTAGCGGGGGGCGTGCCAATGAGCAGTTCTTC. The full variable domain, in which reference TRBV9 and TRBJ2-1 provide the parts outside the CDR3, is DSGVTQTPKHLITATGQRVTLRCSPRSGDLSVYWYQQSLDQGLQFLIQYYNGEERAKGNILERFSAQQFPDLHSELNLSSLELGDSALYFCASSAPSGGRANEQFFGPGTRLTVL.